A single T cell receptor beta chain is shown here with its context. Its target is not known. The protocol was immunoSEQ multiplex PCR, while the TCRdb copy is restricted to in-frame clones and leaves out a portion. The table records 150,000 to 250,000 clones, around 70% of them present only once. The record originates from a study of cytotoxic CD8 clonotypes in ibrutinib-treated CLL. Study results and caveats: Baseline values of clonality outstripped age-matched healthy donors and followed circulating CD8+ T-cell counts. Public clonotypes, an uncommon group, contracted or remained stable on treatment.

Germline CDR1 reads PRHDT; CDR2 reads FYEKMQ (reference sequence). V was pared by 0 bases and J by 4 bases, with 12 bases between. The CDR3 covers 15 residues. This clonotype was sampled from a human donor with chronic lymphocytic leukemia. Material: PBMCs, obtained after 24 months of ibrutinib treatment. This chain links TRBV13 with TRBJ1-2; D might be TRBD1 (6 bases). CDR3 nucleotides: TGTGCCAGCAGCTTAGGTGGGGGGCGAGGCTATGGCTACACCTTC. This codes for CASSLGGGRGYGYTF.